This T cell receptor (beta chain) was profiled in a study of OX40 agonist ivuxolimab in advanced cancers. V was cut by 4 bases and J by 4 bases, with 16 bases left in between. CDR1 is MNHNY and CDR2 is SVGAGI in the germline V gene (reference sequence). The CDR3 extends over 15 amino acids. Measured with immunoSEQ multiplex PCR; TCRdb has only the in-frame clones, and not every one. The sample lists about 54,000 clones, 80% to 90% seen once, with approximately 1.3% in the top ten. Anyone with autoimmune disease history or systemic immunosuppression was excluded. The specimen was CD4+ or CD8+ T cells sorted from blood, collected in a trial of the OX40 agonist ivuxolimab. The sequence was obtained from an adult with an advanced solid tumor such as melanoma, head and neck, liver or kidney cancer. This chain links TRBV6-6 with TRBJ2-5; tentative D call: TRBD1 (6 bases). The CDR3 sequence is CASSSPTGRGETQYF. Here the CDR3 DNA reads TGTGCCAGCAGTTCACCGACAGGCCGAGGAGAGACCCAGTACTTC.